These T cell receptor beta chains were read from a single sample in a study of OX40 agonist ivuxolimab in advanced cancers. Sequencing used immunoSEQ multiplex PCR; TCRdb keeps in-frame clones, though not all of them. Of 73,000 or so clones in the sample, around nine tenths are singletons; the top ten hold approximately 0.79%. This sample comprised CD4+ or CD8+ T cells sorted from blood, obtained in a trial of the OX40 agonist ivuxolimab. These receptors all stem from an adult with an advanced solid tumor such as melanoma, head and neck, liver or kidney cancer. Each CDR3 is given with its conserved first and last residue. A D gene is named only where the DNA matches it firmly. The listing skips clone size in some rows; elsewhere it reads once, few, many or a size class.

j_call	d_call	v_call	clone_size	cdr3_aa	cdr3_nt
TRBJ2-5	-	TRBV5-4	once	CASSLRDLETQYF	TGTGCCAGCAGCTTGCGGGATTTAGAGACCCAGTACTTC
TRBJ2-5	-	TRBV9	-	CASSVEQAGGQETQYF	TGTGCCAGCAGCGTAGAGCAGGCAGGGGGGCAAGAGACCCAGTACTTC
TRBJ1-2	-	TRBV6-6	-	CASSYVSGNYGYTF	TGTGCCAGCAGTTATGTCTCCGGGAACTATGGCTACACCTTC
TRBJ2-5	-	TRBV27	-	CASSARVQETQYF	TGTGCCAGCAGTGCCCGGGTCCAAGAGACCCAGTACTTC
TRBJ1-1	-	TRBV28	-	CASSQQPNWAFF	TGTGCCAGCAGCCAACAACCCAATTGGGCTTTCTTT
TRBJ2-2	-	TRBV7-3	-	CASSSNPGVAELFF	TGTGCCAGCAGCTCCAACCCGGGGGTTGCGGAGCTGTTTTTT
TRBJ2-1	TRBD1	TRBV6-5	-	CASSTLDREQEFF	TGTGCCAGCAGTACCCTAGACAGGGAGCAGGAGTTCTTC
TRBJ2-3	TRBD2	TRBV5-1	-	CASSPAPGGTTDTQYF	TGCGCCAGCAGCCCGGCACCGGGGGGGACCACAGATACGCAGTATTTT
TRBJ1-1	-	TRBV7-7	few	CASSQTGNTEAFF	TGTGCTAGCAGCCAAACCGGGAACACTGAAGCTTTCTTT
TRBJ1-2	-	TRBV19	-	CASSTAPRQANYGYTF	TGTGCCAGTAGTACGGCACCGAGGCAAGCTAACTATGGCTACACCTTC
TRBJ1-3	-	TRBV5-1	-	CASSPQAGTLGNTIYF	TGCGCCAGCAGCCCCCAAGCCGGGACACTTGGAAACACCATATATTTT
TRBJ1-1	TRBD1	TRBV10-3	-	CAIKGQGSTEAFF	TGTGCCATCAAAGGACAGGGGTCCACTGAAGCTTTCTTT
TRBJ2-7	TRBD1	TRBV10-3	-	CAIRGGSQGAEQYF	TGTGCCATCAGGGGGGGATCACAGGGGGCTGAGCAGTACTTC
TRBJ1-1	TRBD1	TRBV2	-	CATLQGAVRNTEAFF	TGTGCCACCCTACAGGGGGCAGTTAGGAACACTGAAGCTTTCTTT
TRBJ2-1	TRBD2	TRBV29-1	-	CSVVPSSGSLNEQFF	TGCAGCGTTGTCCCCTCTAGCGGGAGCCTCAATGAGCAGTTCTTC
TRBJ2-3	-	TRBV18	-	CASTPRALSTDTQYF	TGTGCCAGCACACCTAGGGCCCTCAGCACAGATACGCAGTATTTT
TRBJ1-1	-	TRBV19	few	CASLGAWSTEAFF	TGTGCCAGTCTCGGGGCTTGGAGCACTGAAGCTTTCTTT
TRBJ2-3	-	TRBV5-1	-	CASSLPGTGPTDTQYF	TGCGCCAGCAGCTTACCGGGCACAGGACCGACAGATACGCAGTATTTT
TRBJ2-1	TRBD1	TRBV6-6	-	CASSPRGDRANEQFF	TGTGCCAGCAGCCCACGGGGGGACAGGGCCAATGAGCAGTTCTTC
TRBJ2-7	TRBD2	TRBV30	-	CARSTSGYEQYF	TGTGCCCGTTCGACTAGCGGCTACGAGCAGTACTTC
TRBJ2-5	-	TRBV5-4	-	CASSNQETQYF	TGTGCCAGCAGCAACCAAGAGACCCAGTACTTC
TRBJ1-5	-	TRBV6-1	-	CASKGTLLSNQPQHF	TGTGCCAGCAAGGGGACCCTCCTTAGCAATCAGCCCCAGCATTTT
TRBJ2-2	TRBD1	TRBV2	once	CASTRDSSTGELFF	TGTGCCAGTACCCGGGACAGTTCCACCGGGGAGCTGTTTTTT
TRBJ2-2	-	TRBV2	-	CASNLRGRAIGELFF	TGTGCCAGCAACCTACGGGGCAGGGCAATCGGGGAGCTGTTTTTT
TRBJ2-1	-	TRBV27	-	CASSPSPYNEQFF	TGTGCCAGCAGTCCGAGCCCTTACAATGAGCAGTTCTTC
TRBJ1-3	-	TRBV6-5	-	CASSYSKTVPGNTIYF	TGTGCCAGCAGTTACTCGAAGACAGTCCCTGGAAACACCATATATTTT
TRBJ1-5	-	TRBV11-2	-	CASSLQESQPQHF	TGTGCCAGCAGCCTACAAGAAAGTCAGCCCCAGCATTTT
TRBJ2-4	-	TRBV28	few	CASSSEGGPKNIQYF	TGTGCCAGCAGTTCCGAGGGGGGCCCAAAAAACATTCAGTACTTC
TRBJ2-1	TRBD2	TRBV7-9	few	CASSARGGRGNEQFF	TGTGCCAGCAGCGCCAGGGGCGGGAGGGGCAATGAGCAGTTCTTC
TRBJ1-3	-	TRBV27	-	CASSLRSGGLNTIYF	TGTGCCAGCAGTTTACGTTCTGGGGGGTTAAACACCATATATTTT
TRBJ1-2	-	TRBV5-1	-	CASSLDAGANYGYTF	TGCGCCAGCAGCTTGGATGCAGGGGCTAACTATGGCTACACCTTC
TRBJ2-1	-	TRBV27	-	CASSLSGNRGPWNEQFF	TGTGCCAGCAGTTTATCGGGGAATAGGGGACCGTGGAATGAGCAGTTCTTC
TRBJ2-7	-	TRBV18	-	CASSPNSITASEQYF	TGTGCCAGCTCACCAAACAGCATCACAGCGTCCGAGCAGTACTTC
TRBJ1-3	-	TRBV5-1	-	CASSSGEYSGNTIYF	TGCGCCAGCAGCTCGGGCGAATACTCTGGAAACACCATATATTTT
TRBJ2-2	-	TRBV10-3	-	CAISNSGLSEAGELFF	TGTGCCATCAGTAATTCGGGACTTTCCGAGGCCGGGGAGCTGTTTTTT
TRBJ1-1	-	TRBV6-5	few	CASSYGTLLHTEAFF	TGTGCCAGCAGTTACGGGACCCTACTGCACACTGAAGCTTTCTTT
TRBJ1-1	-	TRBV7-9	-	CASSFQVNTEAFF	TGTGCCAGCAGCTTCCAGGTAAACACTGAAGCTTTCTTT
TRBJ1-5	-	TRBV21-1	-	CASSPPGQGNQPQHF	TGTGCCAGCAGCCCCCCCGGGCAGGGGAATCAGCCCCAGCATTTT
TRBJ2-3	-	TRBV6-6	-	CASRETGSDTQYF	TGTGCCAGCAGGGAGACAGGTAGTGATACGCAGTATTTT
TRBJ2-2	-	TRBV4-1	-	CASSQYRVGGELFF	TGCGCCAGCAGCCAATATAGGGTCGGCGGGGAGCTGTTTTTT
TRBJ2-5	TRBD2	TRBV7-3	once	CASSLEAAGEETQYF	TGTGCCAGCAGCTTAGAGGCGGCGGGAGAAGAGACCCAGTACTTC
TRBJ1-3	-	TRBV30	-	CASDFGNTIYF	TGTGCCTCAGACTTCGGAAACACCATATATTTT
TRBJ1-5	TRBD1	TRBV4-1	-	CASSQGQGAWQPQHF	TGCGCCAGCAGCCAGGGACAGGGGGCCTGGCAGCCCCAGCATTTT
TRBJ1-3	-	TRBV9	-	CASSLLPSSGNTIYF	TGTGCCAGCAGCTTACTACCGTCCTCTGGAAACACCATATATTTT
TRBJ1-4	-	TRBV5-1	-	CASSAGSRGPGYEKLFF	TGCGCCAGCAGCGCCGGGTCCCGGGGCCCTGGATATGAAAAACTGTTTTTT
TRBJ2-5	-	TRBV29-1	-	CSGALVLQETQYF	TGCAGCGGTGCCCTGGTCCTCCAAGAGACCCAGTACTTC
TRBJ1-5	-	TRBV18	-	CASSQGINQPQHF	TGTGCCAGCTCACAGGGGATCAATCAGCCCCAGCATTTT
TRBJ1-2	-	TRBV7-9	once	CASSFREDSRGYTF	TGTGCCAGCAGCTTCAGGGAGGACTCGCGGGGCTACACCTTC
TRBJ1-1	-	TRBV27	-	CASSLPGANTEAFF	TGTGCCAGCAGTTTACCGGGGGCGAACACTGAAGCTTTCTTT
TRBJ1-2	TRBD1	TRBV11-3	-	CASSSGTGGPNSNYGYTF	TGTGCCAGCAGCTCAGGGACAGGGGGTCCTAACTCTAACTATGGCTACACCTTC
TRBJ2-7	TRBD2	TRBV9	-	CASSPQPGGYLNEQYF	TGTGCCAGCAGCCCCCAGCCGGGGGGGTACCTTAACGAGCAGTACTTC
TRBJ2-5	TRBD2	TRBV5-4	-	CASSFPGGTKETQYF	TGTGCCAGCAGCTTTCCGGGAGGGACAAAAGAGACCCAGTACTTC
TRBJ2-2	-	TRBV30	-	CAWRLGGAPGELFF	TGTGCCTGGAGACTGGGGGGGGCACCGGGAGAGCTGTTTTTT